This TCR beta chain is drawn from a study of blood T cell repertoires in COVID-19. Study information: Italy, Spain and the United States were the sources of the convalescent and acute COVID-19 samples. In each case, the material was cDNA or gDNA derived from T cells, B-cell-depleted T cells, or PBMCs.

Germline assignment: CDR1 LNHDA and CDR2 SQIVND (reference sequence). V trimming: 6 bases; J trimming: 5 bases; junction bases outside the gene matches: 5. This CDR3 region has 13 residues. Sequencing used immunoSEQ multiplex PCR; TCRdb keeps in-frame clones, though not all of them. The sample includes about 95,000 clones, roughly 80% of them seen just once. Remarks on this clone: Other DNA sequences from this sample encode an identical CDR3 as well.

This rearrangement joins TRBV19 to TRBJ1-1; 8 nucleotides agree with TRBD1. The sample was peripheral blood. This sequence was found in an elderly man with COVID-19, enrolled during active disease. CDR3 amino acids: CASSTTGDTEAFF. CDR3 sequence (DNA): TGTGCCAGTAGCACGACAGGGGATACTGAAGCTTTCTTT. The full variable domain, completed using reference TRBV19 and TRBJ1-1, is DGGITQSPKYLFRKEGQNVTLSCEQNLNHDAMYWYRQDPGQGLRLIYYSQIVNDFQKGDIAEGYSVSREKKESFPLTVTSAQKNPTAFYLCASSTTGDTEAFFGQGTRLTVV.